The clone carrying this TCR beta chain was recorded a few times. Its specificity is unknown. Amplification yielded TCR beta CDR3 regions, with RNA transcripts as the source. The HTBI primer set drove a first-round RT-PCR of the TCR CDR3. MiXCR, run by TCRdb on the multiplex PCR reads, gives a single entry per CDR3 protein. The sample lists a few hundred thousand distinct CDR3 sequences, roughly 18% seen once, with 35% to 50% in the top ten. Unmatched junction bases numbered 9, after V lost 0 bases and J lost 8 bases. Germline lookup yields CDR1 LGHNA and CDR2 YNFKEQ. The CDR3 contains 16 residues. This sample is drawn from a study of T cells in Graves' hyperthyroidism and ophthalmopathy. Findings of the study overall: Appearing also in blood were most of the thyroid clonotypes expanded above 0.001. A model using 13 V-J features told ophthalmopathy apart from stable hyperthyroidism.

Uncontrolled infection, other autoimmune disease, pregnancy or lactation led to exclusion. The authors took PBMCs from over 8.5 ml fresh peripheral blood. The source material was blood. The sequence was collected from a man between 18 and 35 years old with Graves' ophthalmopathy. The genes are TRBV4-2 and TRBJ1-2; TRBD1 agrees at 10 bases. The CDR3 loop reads CASSQDVTGTGEGYTF. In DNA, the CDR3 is TGTGCCAGCAGCCAAGATGTGACCGGGACAGGGGAGGGCTACACCTTC.